Shown below are 17 T cell receptor beta chains from a single sample sequenced in a study of blood T cell repertoires in COVID-19. Using immunoSEQ multiplex PCR, the repertoire was profiled, and TCRdb retains in-frame clones only, with some absent. Among 90,000 to 120,000 clones listed, approximately 85% were seen once. The sample consisted of peripheral blood. The receptor source for this set is a man in his 60s with acute or convalescent COVID-19.

The rearrangement uses TRBV5-4 and TRBJ2-7, with D possibly being TRBD2 (5 bases). The V gene's germline CDR1 is SGHNT and CDR2 YYREEE (reference sequence). CDR3 length: 14 amino acids. V dropped 4 bases and J dropped 0 bases, with 11 bases sitting between them. The CDR3 sequence is CASSADWSSYEQYF. The CDR3 DNA reads as TGTGCCAGCAGCGCGGACTGGAGCTCCTACGAGCAGTACTTC. The full variable domain, completed using reference TRBV5-4 and TRBJ2-7, is ETGVTQSPTHLIKTRGQQVTLRCSSQSGHNTVSWYQQALGQGPQFIFQYYREEENGRGNFPPRFSGLQFPNYSSELNVNALELDDSALYLCASSADWSSYEQYFGPGTRLTVT.

V gene TRBV9 combines with J gene TRBJ2-1, with no clear D. Germline V CDR1 and CDR2: SGDLS, YYNGEE. CDR3 length equals 14 residues. V was trimmed by 0 bases and J by 9 bases, leaving 13 bases between them. CDR3 in DNA: TGTGCCAGCAGCGTAGTATCACAATTTGGTGAGCAGTTCTTC. Residues: CASSVVSQFGEQFF.

This clone was counted only a few times. The chain uses TRBV5-4 and TRBJ2-7, with 7 positions matching TRBD2. Unmatched junction bases numbered 7, after V lost 4 bases and J lost 3 bases. The CDR3 runs to 14 residues. The germline CDR1 and CDR2 sequences are SGHNT and YYREEE (reference sequence). The CDR3: CASSRAGLGYEQYF. In DNA, the CDR3 is TGTGCCAGCAGCCGAGCGGGACTCGGCTACGAGCAGTACTTC. Together with reference TRBV5-4 and TRBJ2-7, the CDR3 gives the full variable domain: ETGVTQSPTHLIKTRGQQVTLRCSSQSGHNTVSWYQQALGQGPQFIFQYYREEENGRGNFPPRFSGLQFPNYSSELNVNALELDDSALYLCASSRAGLGYEQYFGPGTRLTVT.

The chain links TRBV28 to TRBJ2-1, with 8 bases identical to TRBD2. The V gene end was trimmed by 6 bases and the J gene end by 9 bases; junction bases not matched to a gene: 10. The germline CDR1 and CDR2 sequences are MDHEN and SYDVKM. The CDR3 consists of 14 residues. The CDR3 loop is CASRLSGIEGEQFF. The CDR3 DNA is TGTGCCAGCAGACTTAGCGGGATCGAGGGTGAGCAGTTCTTC.

V is TRBV20-1 and J is TRBJ1-1, with D tentatively TRBD1 (6 bases). V was clipped by 3 bases and J by 3 bases, with 8 bases between them. The germline V gene has CDR1 DFQATT and CDR2 SNEGSKA (reference sequence). This CDR3 has 12 amino acids. The CDR3 region is CSASGGHTEAFF. The DNA of the CDR3 is TGCAGTGCTAGTGGGGGGCACACTGAAGCTTTCTTT.

The chain uses TRBV19 and TRBJ1-5, with 8 bases identical to TRBD1. V was clipped by 3 bases and J by 6 bases; unmatched bases: 7. The CDR3 extends over 15 amino acids. Germline CDR1 and CDR2: LNHDA and SQIVND (reference sequence). CDR3 in DNA: TGTGCCAGTAGTATGCAGGGGGCCGGGAGTCAGCCCCAGCATTTT. This encodes CASSMQGAGSQPQHF.

The gene calls are TRBV5-1 and TRBJ2-1, with no clear D. The CDR3 is made up of 15 amino acids. From germline, CDR1 is SGHRS and CDR2 YFSETQ. Trimming left V 3 bases short and J 2 bases short, with 12 bases between. This CDR3 reads CASSYGPPTYNEQFF. Here the CDR3 DNA reads TGCGCCAGCAGCTACGGTCCCCCCACCTACAATGAGCAGTTCTTC. The whole variable domain, remainder taken from reference TRBV5-1 and TRBJ2-1, is KAGVTQTPRYLIKTRGQQVTLSCSPISGHRSVSWYQQTPGQGLQFLFEYFSETQRNKGNFPGRFSGRQFSNSRSEMNVSTLELGDSALYLCASSYGPPTYNEQFFGPGTRLTVL.

The rearrangement joins TRBV29-1 to TRBJ1-1; weak D call: TRBD1 (5 bases). The CDR3 runs to 13 residues. CDR1 and CDR2 (germline): SQVTM, ANQGSEA. The ends were cut back, 4 bases at V and 4 bases at J, with 13 bases in the middle. The DNA for the CDR3 is TGCAGCGTTGTCGACAGTAGCAGCACTGAAGCTTTCTTT. This translates into CSVVDSSSTEAFF.

The rearrangement joins TRBV4-2 to TRBJ2-2; D possibly corresponds to TRBD2 (6 bases). The CDR3 length is 16 residues. Germline V gives CDR1 LGHNA, CDR2 YNFKEQ. V shed 1 base and J shed 4 bases, with 13 bases lying between them. The CDR3 bases are TGTGCCAGCAGCCAAGGGGGGGAAGTGCGCACCGGGGAGCTGTTTTTT. Protein: CASSQGGEVRTGELFF.

The rearrangement joins TRBV19 to TRBJ2-1, with a weak D call TRBD2 (6 bases). From germline, CDR1 is LNHDA and CDR2 SQIVND (reference sequence). The CDR3 runs to 15 residues. Trimming pared 4 bases from V and 5 bases from J, leaving 15 bases between. CDR3 DNA sequence: TGTGCCAGTAGTACCCCTGAGACTAGGGACAATGAGCAGTTCTTC. Its protein is CASSTPETRDNEQFF.

The V call is TRBV5-1, the J call TRBJ2-5; perhaps TRBD1 as D (6 bases). Germline-derived CDR1 and CDR2 are SGHRS and YFSETQ. CDR3 length: 16 amino acids. V lost 0 bases, J lost 1 base, and 13 bases lay in between. CDR3 amino acids: CASSLANRATQETQYF. CDR3 DNA sequence: TGCGCCAGCAGCTTGGCTAACAGGGCGACCCAAGAGACCCAGTACTTC.

This chain joins TRBV11-2 and TRBJ2-2; possible D gene TRBD2, 5 bases. This CDR3 has 15 amino acids. The V end lost 1 base, the J end lost 5 bases, and 11 bases lay between the germline ends. The V gene's germline CDR1 is SGHAT and CDR2 FQNNGV. The DNA for the CDR3 is TGTGCCAGCAGCTTAGGGCTAAGCGGTACCGGGGAGCTGTTTTTT. Its protein product is CASSLGLSGTGELFF.

The chain combines TRBV11-2 with TRBJ2-5; D not certain. This CDR3 is built from 13 residues. The V gene's germline CDR1 is SGHAT and CDR2 FQNNGV. With 2 bases removed from V and 2 bases from J, the gap between germline ends came to 6 bases. CDR3 sequence: CASSLSEQETQYF. The CDR3 coding sequence is TGTGCCAGCAGCTTATCAGAACAAGAGACCCAGTACTTC.

This chain links TRBV4-3 with TRBJ1-5, with TRBD1 matching 8 bases. V lost 0 bases and J lost 0; bases outside the gene matches: 10. This CDR3 contains 19 residues. Germline values: CDR1 LGHNA, CDR2 YSLEER. The CDR3 DNA follows: TGCGCCAGCAGCCAAGACTATTGGCAGGGGGCCGGTAGCAATCAGCCCCAGCATTTT. It specifies CASSQDYWQGAGSNQPQHF.

V and J are TRBV19 and TRBJ1-4, with D possibly matching TRBD1 (6 bases). There are 12 residues in the CDR3. Deletions cut 4 bases from V and 16 bases from J, with 16 bases between. The germline V gene encodes CDR1 LNHDA and CDR2 SQIVND (reference sequence). This CDR3 reads CASSSIAGAWFF. The CDR3 DNA follows: TGTGCCAGTAGTAGTATCGCAGGGGCTTGGTTTTTT. Full variable domain (missing parts from reference TRBV19 and TRBJ1-4): DGGITQSPKYLFRKEGQNVTLSCEQNLNHDAMYWYRQDPGQGLRLIYYSQIVNDFQKGDIAEGYSVSREKKESFPLTVTSAQKNPTAFYLCASSSIAGAWFFGSGTQLSVL.

This chain uses TRBV18 with TRBJ1-6; D remains ambiguous. The ends were cut back, 3 bases at V and 3 bases at J, with 12 bases in the middle. In germline, CDR1 is KGHSH, CDR2 LQKENI. The CDR3 runs to 16 residues. This CDR3 is CASSPQLGGYNSPLHF. The CDR3 DNA sequence: TGTGCCAGCTCACCCCAACTGGGAGGCTATAATTCACCCCTCCACTTT. The full variable domain, in which reference TRBV18 and TRBJ1-6 provide the parts outside the CDR3, is NAGVMQNPRHLVRRRGQEARLRCSPMKGHSHVYWYRQLPEEGLKFMVYLQKENIIDESGMPKERFSAEFPKEGPSILRIQQVVRGDSAAYFCASSPQLGGYNSPLHFGNGTRLTVT.

The rearrangement uses TRBV7-3 and TRBJ2-1, with TRBD2 matching over 7 bases. CDR3 length: 15 residues. Germline CDR1 is SGHTA and CDR2 is FQGTGA. J gave up 0 bases and V 4 bases, and 3 bases lay outside the gene matches. The CDR3 is CASSSGTNSYNEQFF. CDR3 sequence (DNA): TGTGCCAGCAGCTCGGGGACTAACTCCTACAATGAGCAGTTCTTC.